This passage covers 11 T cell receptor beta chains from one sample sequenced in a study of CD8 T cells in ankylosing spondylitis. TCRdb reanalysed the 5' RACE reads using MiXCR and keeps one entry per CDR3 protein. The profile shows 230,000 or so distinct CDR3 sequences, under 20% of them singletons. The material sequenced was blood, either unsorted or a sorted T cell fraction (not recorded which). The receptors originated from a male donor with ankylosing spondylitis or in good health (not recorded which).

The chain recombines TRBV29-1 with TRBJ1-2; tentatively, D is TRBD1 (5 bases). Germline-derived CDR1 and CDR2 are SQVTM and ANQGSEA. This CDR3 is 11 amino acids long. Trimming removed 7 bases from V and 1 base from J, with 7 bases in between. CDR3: CSARVNYGYTF. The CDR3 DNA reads TGCAGCGCCAGGGTTAACTATGGCTACACCTTC.

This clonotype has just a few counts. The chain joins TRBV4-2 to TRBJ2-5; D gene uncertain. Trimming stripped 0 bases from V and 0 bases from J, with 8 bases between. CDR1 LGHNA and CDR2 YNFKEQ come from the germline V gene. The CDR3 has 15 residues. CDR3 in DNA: TGTGCCAGCAGCCAAGATCTGGAGTACCAAGAGACCCAGTACTTC. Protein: CASSQDLEYQETQYF.

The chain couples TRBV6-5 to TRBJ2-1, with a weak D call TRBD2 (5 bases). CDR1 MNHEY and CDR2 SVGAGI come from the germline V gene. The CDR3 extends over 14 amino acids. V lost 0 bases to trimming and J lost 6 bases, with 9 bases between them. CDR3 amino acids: CASSYSGAGNEQFF. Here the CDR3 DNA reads TGTGCCAGCAGTTACTCCGGCGCGGGCAATGAGCAGTTCTTC.

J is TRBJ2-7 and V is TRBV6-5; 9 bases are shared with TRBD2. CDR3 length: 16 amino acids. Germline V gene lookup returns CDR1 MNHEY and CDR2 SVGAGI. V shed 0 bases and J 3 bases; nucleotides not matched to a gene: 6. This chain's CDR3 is CASSYSRPAGGYEQYF. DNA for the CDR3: TGTGCCAGCAGTTACTCGAGGCCAGCGGGAGGCTACGAGCAGTACTTC.

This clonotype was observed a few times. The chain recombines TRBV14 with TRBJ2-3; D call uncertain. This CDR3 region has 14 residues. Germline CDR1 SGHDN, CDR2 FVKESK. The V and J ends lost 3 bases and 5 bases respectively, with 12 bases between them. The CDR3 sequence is CASSHLGSLDTQYF. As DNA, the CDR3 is TGTGCCAGCAGCCATCTAGGTAGTCTAGATACGCAGTATTTT.

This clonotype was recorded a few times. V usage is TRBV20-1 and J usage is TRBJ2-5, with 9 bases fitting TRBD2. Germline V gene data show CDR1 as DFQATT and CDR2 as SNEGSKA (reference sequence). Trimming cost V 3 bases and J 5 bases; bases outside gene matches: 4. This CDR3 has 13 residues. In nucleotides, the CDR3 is TGCAGTGCTAGGCGGGAGGGAACGGAGACCCAGTACTTC. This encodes CSARREGTETQYF.

CDR3 in DNA: TGTGCCAGCAGACCGGGACTACCATTTCAGCCCCAGCATTTT. Translation gives CASRPGLPFQPQHF. The chain is built from TRBV28 and TRBJ1-5; D perhaps matches TRBD1 (5 bases). CDR1 and CDR2 (germline): MDHEN, SYDVKM. This CDR3 has 14 amino acids. Between the trimmed V and J ends, which lost 6 bases and 6 bases, there was a span of 15 bases.

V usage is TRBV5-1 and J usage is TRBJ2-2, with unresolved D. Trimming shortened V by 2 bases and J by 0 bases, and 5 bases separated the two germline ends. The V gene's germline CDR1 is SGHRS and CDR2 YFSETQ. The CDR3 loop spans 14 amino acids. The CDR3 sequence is CASSLATNTGELFF. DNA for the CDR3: TGCGCCAGCAGCTTAGCGACGAACACCGGGGAGCTGTTTTTT.

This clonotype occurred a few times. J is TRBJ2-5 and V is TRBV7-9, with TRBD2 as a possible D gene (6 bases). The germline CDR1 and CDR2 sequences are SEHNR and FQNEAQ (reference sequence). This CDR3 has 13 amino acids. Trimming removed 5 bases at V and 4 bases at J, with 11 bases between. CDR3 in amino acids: CASSEGTGETQYF. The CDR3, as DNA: TGTGCCAGCAGCGAAGGGACTGGAGAGACCCAGTACTTC.

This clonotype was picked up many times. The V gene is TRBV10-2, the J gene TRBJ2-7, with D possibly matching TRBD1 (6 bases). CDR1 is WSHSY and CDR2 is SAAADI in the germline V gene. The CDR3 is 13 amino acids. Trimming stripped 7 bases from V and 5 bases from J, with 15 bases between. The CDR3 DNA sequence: TGCGCCAGCATTACCCCGGACAGCAACGAGCAGTACTTC. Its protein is CASITPDSNEQYF.

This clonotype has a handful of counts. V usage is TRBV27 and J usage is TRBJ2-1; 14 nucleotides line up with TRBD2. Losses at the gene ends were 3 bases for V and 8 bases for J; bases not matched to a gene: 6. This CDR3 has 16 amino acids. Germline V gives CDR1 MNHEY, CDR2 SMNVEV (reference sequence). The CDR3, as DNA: TGTGCCAGCAGTTTGGGACTAGCGGGAGAAAACGATGAGCAGTTCTTC. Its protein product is CASSLGLAGENDEQFF.